The 8 T cell receptor beta chains presented below share a single source sample, sequenced in a study of blood T cell repertoires in COVID-19 (dated by TCRdb to between 2020 and 2021). Preparation of the library involved the immunoSEQ multiplex PCR assay. The table comes from immuneACCESS by way of TCRdb, which keeps in-frame sequences with V and J called. Part of the clones is missing from these tables; in studies checked, under half for an unresolved V gene and the rest for unknown reasons. The sample table shows under 250,000 clones, and around nine tenths are seen once. The ten largest clonotypes hold under 9% of the sample. Sequencing was carried out using peripheral blood. The receptor set was obtained from a woman aged 70 to 79 with active or convalescent COVID-19.

The J gene is TRBJ2-5, the V gene TRBV20-1, with 8 bases that match TRBD1. Per germline, CDR1 DFQATT and CDR2 SNEGSKA (reference sequence). The J segment lost 2 bases and the V segment lost 5 bases, leaving 7 bases of the junction unmatched. This CDR3 contains 14 residues. For the CDR3, the DNA is TGCAGTGCTCGTGGACAGGGAAAACAAGAGACCCAGTACTTC. It is translated as CSARGQGKQETQYF.

The rearrangement uses TRBV6-5 and TRBJ2-7, with 9 bases identical to TRBD1. Looked up from germline, CDR1 is MNHEY and CDR2 is SVGAGI. V shed 0 bases, J shed 7 bases, and the junction held 10 bases outside the gene matches. The CDR3 length is 16 residues. The CDR3 DNA sequence: TGTGCCAGCAGTTACTCCACCGGGACAGGGCTAGGGGAGCAGTACTTC. This sequence encodes CASSYSTGTGLGEQYF.

The chain joins TRBV6-4 to TRBJ2-5; D possibly corresponds to TRBD2 (6 bases). Trimming took off 6 bases at V and 2 bases at J, with 16 bases between the two ends. CDR1 and CDR2 (germline): MRHNA, SNTAGT. This CDR3 contains 15 residues. CDR3 DNA: TGTGCCAGCAGCCCCTCCGGTGGAGGGCAAGAGACCCAGTACTTC. Translating gives CASSPSGGGQETQYF.

V is TRBV27 and J is TRBJ2-1; perhaps TRBD2 as D (5 bases). Germline lookup yields CDR1 MNHEY and CDR2 SMNVEV (reference sequence). CDR3 length equals 15 residues. The V and J ends lost 0 bases and 4 bases respectively, with 10 bases between them. CDR3 region: CASSLSSGDYNEQFF. The CDR3 DNA reads as TGTGCCAGCAGTTTATCCAGCGGTGATTACAATGAGCAGTTCTTC.

The chain combines TRBV9 with TRBJ2-1; D unresolved. The V gene lost 4 bases and the J gene lost 6 bases, with 17 bases spanning the gap. Germline assignment: CDR1 SGDLS and CDR2 YYNGEE. The CDR3 spans 15 residues. Here the CDR3 reads CASSPSPAPGNEQFF. DNA of the CDR3: TGTGCCAGCAGCCCCTCCCCTGCTCCAGGCAATGAGCAGTTCTTC.

The chain joins TRBV6-5 to TRBJ1-5; TRBD1 is a possible D gene (6 bases). The CDR3 has 14 residues. The germline V and J ends were trimmed by 5 bases and 4 bases, with 12 bases remaining between them. CDR1 MNHEY and CDR2 SVGAGI come from the germline V gene. Written as DNA, the CDR3 is TGTGCCAGCAGTCCACAGGGAAGAAATCAGCCCCAGCATTTT. The encoded protein is CASSPQGRNQPQHF.

The chain uses TRBV28 and TRBJ2-5, with D perhaps TRBD2 (7 bases). This CDR3 is 16 amino acids long. V gave up 4 bases and J gave up 5 bases, with 20 bases separating them. Germline CDR1 MDHEN, CDR2 SYDVKM. CDR3 nucleotide sequence: TGTGCCAGCAGTTCCAACTCGTGGGGGGGCCGGGAGACCCAGTACTTC. It codes for CASSSNSWGGRETQYF.

This chain links TRBV24-1 with TRBJ1-1, with D hard to call. Germline V gene lookup returns CDR1 KGHDR and CDR2 SFDVKD. This CDR3 has 12 amino acids. Trimming pared 0 bases from V and 11 bases from J, leaving 9 bases between. The chain's CDR3 is CATSDLQRRAFF. The CDR3 DNA reads TGTGCCACCAGTGATTTGCAAAGGCGGGCTTTCTTT.